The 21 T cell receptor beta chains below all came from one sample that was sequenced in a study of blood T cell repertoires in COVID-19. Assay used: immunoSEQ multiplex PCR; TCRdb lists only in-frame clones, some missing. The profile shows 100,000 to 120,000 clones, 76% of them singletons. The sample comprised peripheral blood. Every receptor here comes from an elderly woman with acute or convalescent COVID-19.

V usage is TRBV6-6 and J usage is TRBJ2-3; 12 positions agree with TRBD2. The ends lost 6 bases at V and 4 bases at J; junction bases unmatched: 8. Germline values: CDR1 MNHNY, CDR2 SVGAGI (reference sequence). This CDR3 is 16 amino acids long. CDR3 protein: CASSPVLAGGADTQYF. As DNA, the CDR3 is TGTGCCAGCAGCCCCGTGCTAGCGGGGGGGGCAGATACGCAGTATTTT.

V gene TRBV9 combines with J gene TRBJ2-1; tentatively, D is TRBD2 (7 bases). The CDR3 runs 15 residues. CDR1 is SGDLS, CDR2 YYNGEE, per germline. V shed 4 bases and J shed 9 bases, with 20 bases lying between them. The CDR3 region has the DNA TGTGCCAGCAGCCCAGATTTCGGGGGGCTGGGTGAGCAGTTCTTC. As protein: CASSPDFGGLGEQFF.

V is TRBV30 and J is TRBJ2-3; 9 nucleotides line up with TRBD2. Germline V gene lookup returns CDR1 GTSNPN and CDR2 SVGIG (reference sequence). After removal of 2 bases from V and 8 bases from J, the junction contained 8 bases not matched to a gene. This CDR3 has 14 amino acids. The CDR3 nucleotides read TGTGCCTGGAGTTATAGCGGGAGTTTAAGTACGCAGTATTTT. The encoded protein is CAWSYSGSLSTQYF.

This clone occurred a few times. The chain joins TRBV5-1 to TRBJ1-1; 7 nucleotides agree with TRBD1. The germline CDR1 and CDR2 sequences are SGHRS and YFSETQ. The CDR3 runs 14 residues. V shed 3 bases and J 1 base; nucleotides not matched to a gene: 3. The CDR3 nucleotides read TGCGCCAGCAGCTCGGGACAGCCGAACACTGAAGCTTTCTTT. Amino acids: CASSSGQPNTEAFF.

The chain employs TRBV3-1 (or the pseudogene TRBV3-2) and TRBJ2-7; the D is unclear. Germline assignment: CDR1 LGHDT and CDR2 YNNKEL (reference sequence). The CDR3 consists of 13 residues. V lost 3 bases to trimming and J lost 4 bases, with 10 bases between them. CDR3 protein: CASSQSSLYEQYF. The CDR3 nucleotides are TGTGCCAGCAGCCAGTCATCGCTATACGAGCAGTACTTC.

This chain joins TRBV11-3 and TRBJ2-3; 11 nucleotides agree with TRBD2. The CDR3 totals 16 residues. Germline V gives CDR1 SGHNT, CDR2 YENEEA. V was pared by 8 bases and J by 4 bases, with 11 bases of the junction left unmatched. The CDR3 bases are TGTGCCAGCGGCATTAGCGGGGGGGCCGGCGCAGATACGCAGTATTTT. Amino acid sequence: CASGISGGAGADTQYF.

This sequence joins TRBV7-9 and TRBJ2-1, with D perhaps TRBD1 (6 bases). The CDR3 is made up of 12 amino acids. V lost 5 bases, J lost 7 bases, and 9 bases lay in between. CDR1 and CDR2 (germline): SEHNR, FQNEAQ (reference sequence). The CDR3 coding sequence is TGTGCCAGCAGCACCAGGGGTAATGAGCAGTTCTTC. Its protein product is CASSTRGNEQFF.

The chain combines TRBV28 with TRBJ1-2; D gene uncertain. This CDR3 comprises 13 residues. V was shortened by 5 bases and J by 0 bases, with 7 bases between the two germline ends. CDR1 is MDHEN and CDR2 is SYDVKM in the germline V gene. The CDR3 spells CASSPYPNYGYTF. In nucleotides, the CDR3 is TGTGCCAGCAGTCCCTACCCTAACTATGGCTACACCTTC.

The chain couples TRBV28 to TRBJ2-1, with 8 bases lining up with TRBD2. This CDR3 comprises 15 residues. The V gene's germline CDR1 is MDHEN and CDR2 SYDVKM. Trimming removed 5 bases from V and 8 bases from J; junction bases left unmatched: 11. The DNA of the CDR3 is TGTGCCAGCAGTCCCGCGGGACTAGGTAACCATGAGCAGTTCTTC. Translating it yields CASSPAGLGNHEQFF.

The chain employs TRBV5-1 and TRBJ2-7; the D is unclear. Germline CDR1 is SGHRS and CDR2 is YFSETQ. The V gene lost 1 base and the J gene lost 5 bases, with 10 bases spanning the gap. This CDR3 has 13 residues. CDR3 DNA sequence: TGCGCCAGCAGCTTGTCCCAACCGGACGAGCAGTACTTC. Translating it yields CASSLSQPDEQYF.

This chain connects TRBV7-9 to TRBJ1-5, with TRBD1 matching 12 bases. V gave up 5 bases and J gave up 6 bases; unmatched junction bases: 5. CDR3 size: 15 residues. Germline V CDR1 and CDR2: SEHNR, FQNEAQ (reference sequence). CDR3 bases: TGTGCCAGCAGCCGGGGGACAGGGGGCGGTCAGCCCCAGCATTTT. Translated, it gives CASSRGTGGGQPQHF.

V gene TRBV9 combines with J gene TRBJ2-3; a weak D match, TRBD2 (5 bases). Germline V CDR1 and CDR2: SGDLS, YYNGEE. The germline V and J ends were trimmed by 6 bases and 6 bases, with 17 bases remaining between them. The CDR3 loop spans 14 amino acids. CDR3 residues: CASNRASIYDTQYF. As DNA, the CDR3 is TGTGCCAGCAATCGGGCTAGCATCTATGATACGCAGTATTTT.

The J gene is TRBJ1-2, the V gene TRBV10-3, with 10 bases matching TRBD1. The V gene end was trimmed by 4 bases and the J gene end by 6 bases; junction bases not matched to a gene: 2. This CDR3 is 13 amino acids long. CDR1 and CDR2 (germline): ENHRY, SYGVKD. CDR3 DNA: TGTGCCATCAGTGTTGACAGGGGGCATGGCTACACCTTC. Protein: CAISVDRGHGYTF.

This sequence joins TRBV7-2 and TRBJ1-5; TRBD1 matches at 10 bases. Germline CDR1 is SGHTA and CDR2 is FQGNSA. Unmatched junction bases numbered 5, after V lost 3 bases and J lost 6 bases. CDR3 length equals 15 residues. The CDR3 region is CASSFWTGGSQPQHF. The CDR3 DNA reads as TGTGCCAGCAGCTTTTGGACAGGGGGAAGTCAGCCCCAGCATTTT.

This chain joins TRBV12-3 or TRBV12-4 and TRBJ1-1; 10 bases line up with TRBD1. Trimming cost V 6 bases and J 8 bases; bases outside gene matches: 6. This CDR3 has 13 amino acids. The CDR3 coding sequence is TGTGCCAGCAGACCCGGGACAGGGGTCGAAGCTTTCTTT. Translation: CASRPGTGVEAFF.

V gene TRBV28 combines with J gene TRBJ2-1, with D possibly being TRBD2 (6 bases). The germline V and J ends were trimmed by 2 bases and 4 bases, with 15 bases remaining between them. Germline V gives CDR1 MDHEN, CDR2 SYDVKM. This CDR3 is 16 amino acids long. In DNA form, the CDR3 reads TGTGCCAGCAGTTTAGGTAGCGGAGGAAGTTACAATGAGCAGTTCTTC. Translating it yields CASSLGSGGSYNEQFF.

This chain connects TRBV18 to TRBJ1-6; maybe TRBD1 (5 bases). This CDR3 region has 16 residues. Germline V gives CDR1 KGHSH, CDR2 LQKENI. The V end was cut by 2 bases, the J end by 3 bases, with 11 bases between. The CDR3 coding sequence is TGTGCCAGCTCACCAACGGGGGTGGTCTATAATTCACCCCTCCACTTT. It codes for CASSPTGVVYNSPLHF.

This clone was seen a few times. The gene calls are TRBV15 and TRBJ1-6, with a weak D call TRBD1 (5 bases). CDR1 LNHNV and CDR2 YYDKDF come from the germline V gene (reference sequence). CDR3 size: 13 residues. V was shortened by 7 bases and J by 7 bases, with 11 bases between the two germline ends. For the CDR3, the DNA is TGTGCCACCAATGACGACAGAAATTCACCCCTCCACTTT. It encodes CATNDDRNSPLHF.

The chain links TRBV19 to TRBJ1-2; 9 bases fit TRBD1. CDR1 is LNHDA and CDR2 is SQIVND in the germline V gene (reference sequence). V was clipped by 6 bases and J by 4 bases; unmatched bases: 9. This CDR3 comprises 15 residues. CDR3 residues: CASSDTGGAGYGYTF. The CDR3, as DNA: TGTGCCAGTAGCGACACAGGGGGCGCCGGCTATGGCTACACCTTC. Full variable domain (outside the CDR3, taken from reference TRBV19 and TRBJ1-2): DGGITQSPKYLFRKEGQNVTLSCEQNLNHDAMYWYRQDPGQGLRLIYYSQIVNDFQKGDIAEGYSVSREKKESFPLTVTSAQKNPTAFYLCASSDTGGAGYGYTFGSGTRLTVV.

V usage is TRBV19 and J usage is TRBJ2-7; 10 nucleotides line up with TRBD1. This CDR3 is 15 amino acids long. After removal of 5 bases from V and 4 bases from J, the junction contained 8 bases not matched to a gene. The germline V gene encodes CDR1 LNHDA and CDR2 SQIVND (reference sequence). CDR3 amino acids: CASSLIGQGEYEQYF. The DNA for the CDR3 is TGTGCCAGTAGTTTAATCGGACAGGGGGAGTACGAGCAGTACTTC.

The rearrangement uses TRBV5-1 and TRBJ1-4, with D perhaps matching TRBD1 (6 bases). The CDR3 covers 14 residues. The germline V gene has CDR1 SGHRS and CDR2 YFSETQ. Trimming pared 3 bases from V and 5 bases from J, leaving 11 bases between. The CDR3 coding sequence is TGCGCCAGCAGCTGGGGGCAGAGAAATGAAAAACTGTTTTTT. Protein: CASSWGQRNEKLFF.